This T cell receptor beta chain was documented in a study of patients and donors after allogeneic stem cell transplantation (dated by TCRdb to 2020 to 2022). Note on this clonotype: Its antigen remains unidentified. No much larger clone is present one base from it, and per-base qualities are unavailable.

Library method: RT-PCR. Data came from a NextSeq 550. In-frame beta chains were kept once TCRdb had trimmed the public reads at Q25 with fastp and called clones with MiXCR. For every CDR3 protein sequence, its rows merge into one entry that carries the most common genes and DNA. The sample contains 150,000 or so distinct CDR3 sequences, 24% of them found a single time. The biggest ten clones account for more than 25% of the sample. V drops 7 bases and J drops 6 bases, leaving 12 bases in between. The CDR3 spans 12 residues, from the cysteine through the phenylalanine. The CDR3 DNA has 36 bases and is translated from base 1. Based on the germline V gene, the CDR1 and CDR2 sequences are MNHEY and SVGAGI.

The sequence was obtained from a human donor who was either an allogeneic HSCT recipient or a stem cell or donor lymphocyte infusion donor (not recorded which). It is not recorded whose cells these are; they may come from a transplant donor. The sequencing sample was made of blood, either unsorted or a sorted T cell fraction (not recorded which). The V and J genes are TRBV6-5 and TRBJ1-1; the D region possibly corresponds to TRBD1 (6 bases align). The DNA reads TGTGCCAGCATCGGACAGCTGGCTGAAGCTTTCTTT. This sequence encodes CASIGQLAEAFF.